One T cell receptor beta chain is described in this entry. Germline lookup yields CDR1 MDHEN and CDR2 SYDVKM. V lost 6 bases, J lost 4 bases, and 15 bases lay in between. The CDR3 totals 14 residues. The assay was immunoSEQ multiplex PCR, and TCRdb's table has in-frame clones only and misses some. This table holds about 320,000 clones, just over 85% found once. This specimen comes from a study of blood T cell repertoires in COVID-19. About the research overall: The cDNA or gDNA used as material had been derived from T cells, B-cell-depleted T cells, or PBMCs.

Resolution of symptoms, clearance, or two negative PCRs was present in recovered Cohort 3 donors. The source material was PBMCs or T cells enriched from blood (not recorded which). This sequence originates from a young woman who had recovered from COVID-19. The V call is TRBV28, the J call TRBJ1-2; a weak D match, TRBD1 (6 bases). Written as DNA, the CDR3 is TGTGCCAGCAGCTTGGGGGCTTCGAGCTATGGCTACACCTTC. It yields the protein CASSLGASSYGYTF.